The source of this TCR beta chain is a study of blood T cells in healthy people across ages. A second PCR of about 7 to 12 cycles used a sample-barcoded 5' primer and a J-beta primer mix. TCRdb reprocessed the 5' RACE reads via MiXCR and lists one record per CDR3 protein. The sample lists around 1,000,000 distinct CDR3 sequences; less than 25% were seen once. This CDR3 has 12 residues. Looked up from germline, CDR1 is MNHEY and CDR2 is SVGAGI. The V gene lost 2 bases and the J gene lost 1 base, with 2 bases spanning the gap. The same specimen was also included in a second study, on T cells of mothers and their children.

The rearrangement links TRBV6-5 to TRBJ1-1; D remains unclear. The sample was blood. The receptor comes from a girl aged 2-10 years in good health. CDR3 loop: CASSYRNTEAFF. The CDR3 DNA reads as TGTGCCAGCAGTTACAGGAACACTGAAGCTTTCTTT.